The 32 T cell receptor beta chains below all came from one sample that was sequenced in a study of blood T cells in healthy people across ages. Combining a sample-barcoded 5' primer with a J-beta primer mix, a second PCR ran for about 6 to 11 cycles. Using its own MiXCR run on the 5' RACE reads, TCRdb lists one record per CDR3 protein. The table includes approximately 810,000 distinct CDR3 sequences, 35% to 40% detected once. Sequencing was performed on blood. All receptors come from a man between 18 and 29 years old in good health.

The table lists this clonotype with a few counts. CDR3 sequence reads: CASSLGAVRYNEQFF. In nucleotides, the CDR3 is TGTGCCAGCAGCTTAGGGGCAGTCCGGTACAATGAGCAGTTCTTC. V is TRBV7-9 and J is TRBJ2-1; D gene unclear. Trimming stripped 1 base from V and 4 bases from J, with 11 bases between. This CDR3 has 15 residues. Germline CDR1 SEHNR, CDR2 FQNEAQ (reference sequence).

This clonotype was found once. The V call is TRBV12-3 or TRBV12-4, the J call TRBJ2-1; D is possibly TRBD1 (5 bases). The CDR3 length is 13 residues. Trimming removed 3 bases at V and 8 bases at J, with 11 bases between. Written as DNA, the CDR3 is TGTGCCAGCAGTTTCGACAGAGACGATGAGCAGTTCTTC. Amino acid sequence: CASSFDRDDEQFF.

This clonotype was found a few times. V is TRBV5-5 and J is TRBJ1-5; D unclear. V lost 0 bases and J lost 5, with 6 bases in between. Looked up from germline, CDR1 is SGHKS and CDR2 is YYEKEE (reference sequence). This CDR3 contains 13 residues. The CDR3 sequence is CASSLDVHQPQHF. Here the CDR3 DNA reads TGTGCCAGCAGCTTGGATGTCCATCAGCCCCAGCATTTT.

The V gene is TRBV7-2, the J gene TRBJ1-3; 7 bases map to TRBD1. Germline CDR1 is SGHTA and CDR2 is FQGNSA. CDR3 length: 14 residues. Trimming at V came to 6 bases and at J to 2 bases, leaving 4 bases not matched to a gene. CDR3 amino acids: CASSSTGPGNTIYF. Written as DNA, the CDR3 is TGTGCCAGCAGTTCGACAGGGCCTGGAAACACCATATATTTT.

The chain is built from TRBV7-7 and TRBJ2-6; the D call may be TRBD1 or TRBD2 (5 bases each). Deletions cut 5 bases from V and 4 bases from J, with 18 bases between. The length of the CDR3 is 17 residues. In germline, CDR1 is SSHAT, CDR2 FNYEAQ (reference sequence). The CDR3 loop is CASSERGPLEGANVLTF. CDR3 nucleotides: TGTGCCAGCAGCGAACGGGGCCCCCTAGAGGGGGCCAACGTCCTGACTTTC.

This chain connects TRBV4-1 to TRBJ1-2, with 10 bases identical to TRBD1. The CDR3 spans 14 residues. The V gene's germline CDR1 is MGHRA and CDR2 YSYEKL. V lost 1 base, J lost 8 bases, and 4 bases stayed unmatched. As DNA, the CDR3 is TGCGCCAGCAGCCAAGTTGGGACAGGGGTAGGCTACACCTTC. Amino acids: CASSQVGTGVGYTF.

There are many counts of this clonotype. The chain carries TRBV7-2 and TRBJ2-5, with 7 positions matching TRBD1. J gave up 1 base and V 4 bases, and 15 bases lay outside the gene matches. Germline V gives CDR1 SGHTA, CDR2 FQGNSA. The CDR3 covers 18 residues. The CDR3 is CASSSPHTTGRPQETQYF. The DNA for the CDR3 is TGTGCCAGCAGCTCCCCTCATACGACAGGGCGACCCCAAGAGACCCAGTACTTC.

The table lists this clonotype with a count of one. This chain links TRBV5-1 with TRBJ1-4, with no clear D. The ends were cut back, 2 bases at V and 7 bases at J, with 12 bases in the middle. There are 14 residues in the CDR3. Germline V lookup: CDR1 SGHRS, CDR2 YFSETQ. CDR3 amino acids: CASSLGRGSEKLFF. The CDR3 region has the DNA TGCGCCAGCAGCTTAGGCAGAGGATCTGAAAAACTGTTTTTT.

Note on this clonotype: Since a much larger clone is just one base distant, this may be a read error. The rearrangement uses TRBV4-2 and TRBJ1-4, with 11 bases matching TRBD1. Germline lookup yields CDR1 LGHNA and CDR2 YNFKEQ. The CDR3 totals 15 residues. CDR3 sequence (DNA): TGTCCCAGCAGCCCACGGACAGGGGGCCTTGAAAAACTGTTTTTT. Translating it yields CPSSPRTGGLEKLFF.

The rearrangement uses TRBV7-9 and TRBJ2-7; D gene uncertain. Germline lookup yields CDR1 SEHNR and CDR2 FQNEAQ (reference sequence). This CDR3 contains 11 residues. V was pared by 5 bases and J by 10 bases, with 12 bases between. Written as DNA, the CDR3 is TGTGCCAGCAGCCCAAAAGAGATCCAGTACTTC. Translation gives CASSPKEIQYF. The full variable domain, completed using reference TRBV7-9 and TRBJ2-7, is DTGVSQNPRHKITKRGQNVTFRCDPISEHNRLYWYRQTLGQGPEFLTYFQNEAQLEKSRLLSDRFSAERPKGSFSTLEIQRTEQGDSAMYLCASSPKEIQYFGPGTRLTVT.

CDR3 region: CSVNGKGSYNEQFF. The CDR3 DNA reads as TGCAGCGTTAATGGGAAGGGGTCCTACAATGAGCAGTTCTTC. The rearrangement uses TRBV29-1 and TRBJ2-1, with D possibly TRBD1 on 5 matching bases. CDR1 is SQVTM, CDR2 ANQGSEA, per germline. The CDR3 runs to 14 residues. The V and J ends lost 5 bases and 1 base respectively, with 12 bases between them.

In this sample, this clonotype turned up many times. The chain carries TRBV20-1 and TRBJ2-7; 7 bases map to TRBD1. Germline trimming cut 6 bases from V and 2 bases from J; bases unmatched to any gene: 10. This CDR3 has 14 residues. Looked up from germline, CDR1 is DFQATT and CDR2 is SNEGSKA (reference sequence). The chain's CDR3 is CSATQGKVAYEQYF. For the CDR3, the DNA is TGCAGTGCAACACAGGGGAAGGTAGCCTACGAGCAGTACTTC.

The chain is built from TRBV12-3 or TRBV12-4 and TRBJ2-7; D is perhaps TRBD2 (6 bases). This CDR3 region has 14 residues. Trimming pared 8 bases from V and 5 bases from J, leaving 19 bases between. The CDR3: CASSKGRFIDEQYF. The CDR3 DNA reads TGTGCCAGCTCGAAGGGGAGGTTTATAGACGAGCAGTACTTC.

The chain is built from TRBV20-1 and TRBJ1-4, with a weak D call TRBD1 (6 bases). CDR3 length: 14 amino acids. Germline V gene sequence: CDR1 DFQATT, CDR2 SNEGSKA (reference sequence). The V end was cut by 3 bases, the J end by 8 bases, with 16 bases between. The CDR3 region is CSASLIGGGEKLFF. CDR3 coding DNA: TGCAGTGCTAGCCTGATAGGGGGAGGAGAAAAACTGTTTTTT.

This clonotype has at least ten counts. The rearrangement joins TRBV20-1 to TRBJ2-7; D uncertain. With 3 bases removed from V and 4 bases from J, the gap between germline ends came to 10 bases. The CDR3 contains 12 residues. Germline values: CDR1 DFQATT, CDR2 SNEGSKA (reference sequence). In nucleotides, the CDR3 is TGCAGTGCTAGGGGTAGGCAATACGAGCAGTACTTC. Encoded protein: CSARGRQYEQYF.

This clonotype was counted many times. The chain uses TRBV12-3 or TRBV12-4 and TRBJ1-2; a possible D gene is TRBD1 (5 bases). CDR3 length: 14 amino acids. V shed 6 bases and J shed 1 base, with 12 bases lying between them. CDR3 region: CASSLGGGNYGYTF. CDR3 bases: TGTGCCAGCAGCTTGGGGGGGGGTAACTATGGCTACACCTTC.

The chain combines TRBV20-1 with TRBJ1-4; tentative D call: TRBD1 (5 bases). Looked up from germline, CDR1 is DFQATT and CDR2 is SNEGSKA (reference sequence). The V gene lost 5 bases and the J gene lost 5 bases, with 9 bases spanning the gap. The CDR3 extends over 12 amino acids. DNA of the CDR3: TGCAGTGCTGGGACGGGGAATGAAAAACTGTTTTTT. Protein sequence: CSAGTGNEKLFF.

This clonotype was observed a few times. This sequence joins TRBV14 and TRBJ1-4; D is uncertain. The CDR3 has 13 residues. Trimming took off 2 bases at V and 4 bases at J, with 5 bases between the two ends. Germline loops: CDR1 SGHDN, CDR2 FVKESK. The CDR3 protein is CASSQRRNEKLFF. The CDR3 DNA follows: TGTGCCAGCAGCCAAAGGCGTAATGAAAAACTGTTTTTT.

This clonotype was found a few times. DNA for the CDR3: TGCAGTGCTAGAGACTTCCGGGACAGGGGGCGGGATGAGCAGTTCTTC. It is translated as CSARDFRDRGRDEQFF. V gene TRBV20-1 combines with J gene TRBJ2-1; 12 nucleotides match TRBD1. Germline trimming cut 0 bases from V and 8 bases from J; bases unmatched to any gene: 8. Germline loops: CDR1 DFQATT, CDR2 SNEGSKA (reference sequence). This CDR3 contains 16 residues.

The chain links TRBV20-1 to TRBJ1-2; 9 bases fit TRBD1. There are 13 residues in the CDR3. The ends lost 3 bases at V and 8 bases at J; junction bases unmatched: 7. The germline V gene encodes CDR1 DFQATT and CDR2 SNEGSKA (reference sequence). The CDR3 bases are TGCAGTGCTAGGGACAGGGGACGATTGGGCTACACCTTC. This gives the protein CSARDRGRLGYTF.

This clonotype was recorded at least ten times. This chain connects TRBV4-2 to TRBJ1-2; D is unresolved. CDR3 length: 12 residues. Trimming removed 10 bases from V and 2 bases from J, with 11 bases in between. Germline V CDR1 and CDR2: LGHNA, YNFKEQ. The chain's CDR3 is CATFDGNYGYTF. As DNA, the CDR3 is TGTGCCACCTTTGACGGCAACTATGGCTACACCTTC.

This clonotype was observed a few times. The V and J genes are TRBV4-2 and TRBJ2-3; perhaps TRBD2 as D (6 bases). Deletions cut 4 bases from V and 1 base from J, with 18 bases between. This CDR3 is 17 amino acids long. CDR1 is LGHNA, CDR2 YNFKEQ, per germline. This chain's CDR3 is CASSPEGRGAGTDTQYF. CDR3 nucleotides: TGTGCCAGCAGCCCCGAGGGTCGCGGGGCCGGCACAGATACGCAGTATTTT.

Comment on this clonotype: A much larger clone differs from this one at a single base, so this may be a read error. The V and J genes are TRBV29-1 and TRBJ2-3; D unresolved. The CDR3 contains 13 residues. Germline V CDR1 and CDR2: SQVTM, ANQGSEA. The chain's CDR3 is CGVLGLYTDTQYF. CDR3 nucleotides: TGCGGCGTCCTAGGGCTTTACACAGATACGCAGTATTTT.

In its sample, this clonotype was seen a few times. At one end the junction does not follow the germline gene, possibly because of a read error. The chain joins TRBV7-2 to TRBJ1-1; D ambiguous. The germline V gene has CDR1 SGHTA and CDR2 FQGNSA. The CDR3 consists of 14 residues. CDR3 region: CASSKRAANTEAFF. The CDR3 DNA reads as TGTGCTAGCAGCAAACGGGCCGCGAACACTGAAGCTTTCTTT.

The table lists this clonotype with a few counts. This rearrangement joins TRBV6-2 or TRBV6-3 to TRBJ2-1, with 7 positions matching TRBD1. Per germline, CDR1 MNHEY and CDR2 SVGEGT. This CDR3 is built from 16 residues. Germline trimming cut 1 base from V and 6 bases from J; bases unmatched to any gene: 9. The CDR3 protein is CASSYFPGQLSNEQFF. In DNA, the CDR3 is TGTGCCAGCAGTTACTTCCCGGGACAGCTAAGCAATGAGCAGTTCTTC.

V usage is TRBV30 and J usage is TRBJ2-7; TRBD1 might be the D (5 bases). V lost 2 bases, J lost 0 bases, and 8 bases lay in between. The CDR3 contains 13 residues. Germline V gene lookup returns CDR1 GTSNPN and CDR2 SVGIG (reference sequence). The chain's CDR3 is CAWSLGHSYEQYF. DNA of the CDR3: TGTGCCTGGAGTTTAGGACACTCCTACGAGCAGTACTTC.

This chain connects TRBV21-1 to TRBJ2-5; the table's D call TRBD1 went unverified against the DNA. The DNA end is a closer match to TRBJ2-7, so the J assignment may be wrong. TRBV21-1 is annotated as a pseudogene. CDR3 size: 16 residues. This CDR3 reads CASSNKPGQGSSEQYF. The CDR3 DNA sequence: TGTGCCAGCAGCAATAAACCGGGACAGGGCAGTTCCGAGCAGTACTTC.

This clonotype came up many times. CDR3 bases: TGTGCCAGCAGCACTCACGACAAACAGGGCGCCAATTCACCCCTCCACTTT. As protein: CASSTHDKQGANSPLHF. The chain is built from TRBV7-9 and TRBJ1-6, with a tentative D call TRBD1 (6 bases). Germline CDR1 is SEHNR and CDR2 is FQNEAQ (reference sequence). The CDR3 is 17 residues long. The ends were cut back, 5 bases at V and 7 bases at J, with 21 bases in the middle.

The chain links TRBV20-1 to TRBJ2-6; D may match TRBD1 or TRBD2 (5 bases each). Per germline, CDR1 DFQATT and CDR2 SNEGSKA (reference sequence). V was cut by 5 bases and J by 0 bases, with 23 bases left in between. The CDR3 extends over 19 amino acids. CDR3 sequence (DNA): TGCAGTGCTCCCTCGAGGGGCCTTTACAGTTTCTCTGGGGCCAACGTCCTGACTTTC. Its protein is CSAPSRGLYSFSGANVLTF.

Regarding this clonotype: The junction differs from germline at one of its ends, possibly a read error. J is TRBJ2-1 and V is TRBV9; D unresolved. Per the germline V gene, CDR1 is SGDLS and CDR2 is YYNGEE. There are 15 residues in the CDR3. The CDR3 protein is CASSVETASFNEQFF. In DNA form, the CDR3 reads TGTGCCAGCAGCGTAGAAACAGCCTCCTTCAATGAGCAGTTCTTC. The complete variable domain, with remaining parts taken from reference TRBV9 and TRBJ2-1, reads DSGVTQTPKHLITATGQRVTLRCSPRSGDLSVYWYQQSLDQGLQFLIQYYNGEERAKGNILERFSAQQFPDLHSELNLSSLELGDSALYFCASSVETASFNEQFFGPGTRLTVL.

V is TRBV5-1 and J is TRBJ1-1, with 7 bases fitting TRBD1. CDR3 size: 15 residues. Germline V gene lookup returns CDR1 SGHRS and CDR2 YFSETQ. With V trimmed by 3 bases and J by 4 bases, 9 bases remained unmatched. The DNA for the CDR3 is TGCGCCAGCAGCTCTGGGACAGCAGGAAGCACTGAAGCTTTCTTT. It specifies CASSSGTAGSTEAFF.

In DNA form, the CDR3 reads TGCGCCAGCAGCCCGGACGGTTCTGGAGACAATGAGCAGTACTTC. It is translated as CASSPDGSGDNEQYF. The gene calls are TRBV4-3 and TRBJ2-5; D ambiguous. V dropped 4 bases and J dropped 11 bases, with 23 bases sitting between them. The length of the CDR3 is 15 residues. In germline, CDR1 is LGHNA, CDR2 YSLEER.